Listed below are T cell receptor beta chains from one sample, sequenced in a study of blood T cell repertoires in COVID-19. Sequencing was performed with immunoSEQ multiplex PCR; in TCRdb, only in-frame clones are kept and a portion is missing. The table has about 59,000 clones, around 79% seen once. The sample comprised peripheral blood. The receptors were sampled from a woman in her sixties or seventies with acute or convalescent COVID-19. The CDR3 runs from the conserved cysteine through the conserved F or W. The D gene is left open where the match is weak. Size is stated for part of the rows, as once, few or many counts, or as a class when the clone is expanded.

.,TRBV5-5,.,TRBJ2-3,15,CASSSNVAPPDTQYF,TGTGCCAGCAGCTCTAACGTAGCTCCTCCGGATACGCAGTATTTT
once,TRBV6-5,TRBD1,TRBJ1-2,15,CASSSQDRGRGGYTF,TGTGCCAGCAGTTCCCAGGACAGGGGGCGCGGGGGCTACACCTTC
.,TRBV11-2,.,TRBJ2-5,15,CASSFQTPKGETQYF,TGTGCCAGCAGCTTTCAGACCCCCAAGGGGGAGACCCAGTACTTC
.,TRBV5-1,.,TRBJ2-1,14,CASRGLQVSNEQFF,TGCGCCAGCCGTGGGTTACAGGTCTCGAATGAGCAGTTCTTC
.,TRBV18,TRBD1,TRBJ1-6,16,CASSIGQGRGGSPLHF,TGTGCCAGCTCAATCGGACAGGGGCGAGGAGGATCACCCCTCCACTTT
.,TRBV5-1,.,TRBJ2-2,15,CASSFGQGSTGELFF,TGCGCCAGCAGCTTTGGCCAGGGGTCCACCGGGGAGCTGTTTTTT
.,TRBV19,.,TRBJ1-4,16,CASSIGQASRNEKLFF,TGTGCCAGTAGTATTGGCCAGGCTTCGCGTAATGAAAAACTGTTTTTT
.,TRBV2,TRBD1,TRBJ1-2,15,CASSPTGEPAYGYTF,TGTGCCAGCAGCCCAACAGGGGAACCGGCGTATGGCTACACCTTC
.,TRBV20-1,TRBD1,TRBJ2-3,15,CSASGTGAGTDTQYF,TGCAGTGCTAGTGGGACAGGCGCCGGCACAGATACGCAGTATTTT
many,TRBV24-1,.,TRBJ2-2,14,CATRKDTNTGELFF,TGTGCCACCAGGAAGGACACGAACACCGGGGAGCTGTTTTTT
.,TRBV5-6,.,TRBJ2-7,14,CASSLGTVSYEQYF,TGTGCCAGCAGCTTGGGCACAGTTTCCTACGAGCAGTACTTC
.,TRBV7-3,.,TRBJ1-3,15,CASSPGLNSGNTIYF,TGTGCCAGCAGCCCAGGACTGAACTCTGGAAACACCATATATTTT
.,TRBV5-6,.,TRBJ1-1,14,CASSGSGVNTEAFF,TGTGCCAGCAGCGGCTCGGGGGTAAACACTGAAGCTTTCTTT
.,TRBV5-1,TRBD2,TRBJ2-5,15,CASSLDGGALETQYF,TGCGCCAGCAGCTTGGACGGGGGGGCCTTAGAGACCCAGTACTTC
once,TRBV24-1,.,TRBJ1-5,13,CATCSGERQPQHF,TGTGCCACCTGTAGCGGCGAACGGCAGCCCCAGCATTTT
.,TRBV7-9,.,TRBJ1-6,14,CASSLEGDNSPLHF,TGTGCCAGCAGCCTCGAGGGGGATAATTCACCCCTCCACTTT
.,TRBV2,.,TRBJ1-2,11,CASKLEYGYTF,TGTGCCAGCAAGCTTGAGTATGGCTACACCTTC
.,TRBV5-1,TRBD2,TRBJ2-5,15,CASSWTSGGAETQYF,TGCGCCAGCAGCTGGACTAGCGGGGGGGCGGAGACCCAGTACTTC
.,TRBV5-1,.,TRBJ2-1,17,CASSLAMRQYTNTEQFF,TGCGCCAGTAGCTTGGCGATGCGGCAGTATACAAATACTGAGCAGTTCTTC
.,TRBV7-2,TRBD1,TRBJ1-3,17,CASSLDAQGRPGNTIYF,TGTGCCAGCAGCTTGGATGCACAGGGGCGTCCAGGAAACACCATATATTTT
few,TRBV4-1,TRBD2,TRBJ2-5,19,CASSQGGLRLAGGAETQYF,TGCGCCAGCAGCCAAGGTGGATTGAGACTAGCGGGGGGGGCGGAGACCCAGTACTTC
.,TRBV27,TRBD2,TRBJ2-1,16,CASSPRPGGVNNEQFF,TGTGCCAGCAGTCCCCGGCCCGGGGGGGTTAACAATGAGCAGTTCTTC
.,TRBV3-1/TRBV3-2,.,TRBJ2-3,14,CASSQRTGADTQYF,TGTGCCAGCAGCCAAAGGACCGGGGCAGATACGCAGTATTTT
.,TRBV20-1,TRBD1,TRBJ1-6,17,CSASGGQAFSYNSPLHF,TGCAGTGCTAGTGGGGGACAGGCATTCTCCTATAATTCACCCCTCCACTTT
.,TRBV13,.,TRBJ1-2,14,CASSPWAGAYGYTF,TGTGCCAGCAGCCCCTGGGCAGGGGCCTATGGCTACACCTTC
.,TRBV6-5,TRBD1,TRBJ1-5,15,CASSFRRGHPQPQHF,TGTGCCAGCAGCTTTCGGAGGGGGCATCCGCAGCCCCAGCATTTT
once,TRBV5-4,TRBD1,TRBJ1-2,16,CASSGVSKGQSYGYTF,TGTGCCAGCAGCGGGGTTTCTAAGGGACAGTCCTATGGCTACACCTTC
.,TRBV5-4,TRBD2,TRBJ2-3,15,CASSAGLASTDTQYF,TGTGCCAGCAGCGCGGGACTAGCGAGCACAGATACGCAGTATTTT
.,TRBV29-1,.,TRBJ2-5,15,CSVEEVGRAGETQYF,TGCAGCGTTGAAGAGGTCGGCAGGGCAGGAGAGACCCAGTACTTC
many,TRBV4-1,.,TRBJ2-1,15,CASSQVASSYNEQFF,TGCGCCAGCAGCCAAGTAGCCAGCTCCTACAATGAGCAGTTCTTC
.,TRBV9,TRBD2,TRBJ2-5,15,CASSGGLAGTETQYF,TGTGCCAGCAGCGGGGGACTAGCGGGGACAGAGACCCAGTACTTC
.,TRBV7-9,.,TRBJ1-4,16,CASSSPEGSTNEKLFF,TGTGCCAGCAGCTCCCCTGAAGGGAGTACTAATGAAAAACTGTTTTTT
.,TRBV19,.,TRBJ1-1,12,CASTRGITEAFF,TGTGCCAGTACCAGGGGAATTACTGAAGCTTTCTTT
.,TRBV19,.,TRBJ1-4,17,CASSITLSGTQARELFF,TGTGCCAGTAGTATCACCCTTTCCGGGACTCAGGCACGGGAACTGTTTTTT
.,TRBV11-3,.,TRBJ1-1,13,CASSSGRAKKAFF,TGTGCCAGCAGCTCTGGCAGGGCGAAAAAAGCTTTCTTT
.,TRBV12-5,.,TRBJ1-2,17,CASGLTAGTGVFYGYTF,TGTGCTAGTGGTTTGACAGCCGGGACTGGAGTTTTCTATGGCTACACCTTC
once,TRBV7-3,.,TRBJ1-2,18,CASSPRTHWRRSNYGYTF,TGTGCCAGCAGCCCCCGAACGCATTGGAGACGGTCTAACTATGGCTACACCTTC
.,TRBV10-3,.,TRBJ2-3,14,CAISTGEVTDTQYF,TGTGCCATCAGCACAGGGGAGGTCACAGATACGCAGTATTTT
.,TRBV6-2/TRBV6-3,.,TRBJ1-1,15,CASSSIQGLNTEAFF,TGTGCCAGCAGCTCGATCCAGGGGCTGAACACTGAAGCTTTCTTT
once,TRBV10-2,.,TRBJ2-5,14,CASSEAGSQETQYF,TGCGCCAGCAGCGAAGCGGGCTCACAAGAGACCCAGTACTTC
.,TRBV7-6,.,TRBJ1-3,15,CASSLADSTLNTIYF,TGTGCCAGCAGCTTAGCGGACAGTACGCTGAACACCATATATTTT
.,TRBV3-1/TRBV3-2,.,TRBJ1-1,14,CATTEGLMNTEAFF,TGTGCCACCACGGAGGGGCTGATGAACACTGAAGCTTTCTTT
.,TRBV18,TRBD1,TRBJ1-1,16,CASSPAGGTMNTEAFF,TGTGCCAGCTCACCGGCAGGGGGAACAATGAACACTGAAGCTTTCTTT
few,TRBV12-5,.,TRBJ1-5,14,CASGLGSPNQPQHF,TGTGCTAGTGGTTTGGGCAGTCCCAATCAGCCCCAGCATTTT